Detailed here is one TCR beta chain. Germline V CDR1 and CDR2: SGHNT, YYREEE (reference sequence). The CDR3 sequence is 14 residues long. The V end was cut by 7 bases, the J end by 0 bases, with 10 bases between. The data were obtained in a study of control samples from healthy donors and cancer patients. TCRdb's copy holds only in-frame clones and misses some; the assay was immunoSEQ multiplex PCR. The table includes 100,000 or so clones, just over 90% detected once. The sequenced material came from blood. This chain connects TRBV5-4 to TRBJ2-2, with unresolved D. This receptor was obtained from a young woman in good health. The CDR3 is CASGTESNTGELFF. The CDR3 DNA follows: TGTGCCAGCGGTACGGAGTCGAACACCGGGGAGCTGTTTTTT.